Each of the 17 T cell receptor beta chains below was sequenced from the same sample in a study of blood T cell repertoires in COVID-19. The data were produced by immunoSEQ multiplex PCR, yet TCRdb's version contains in-frame clones alone and is incomplete. This table has around 250,000 clones, 91% appearing once. The sequenced sample consisted of PBMCs or T cells enriched from blood (not recorded which). The source of these receptors is a man aged 40-50 years who had been exposed to COVID-19.

This chain links TRBV21-1 with TRBJ1-3; the D call TRBD1 from the table was never checked on the DNA. TRBV21-1 is tagged as a pseudogene. The CDR3 totals 17 residues. The DNA for the CDR3 is TGTGCCAGCAGCAACAATGGACAGGGAGGTTGTAGAAACACCATATATTTT. Residues: CASSNNGQGGCRNTIYF.

A remark on this clone: This sample includes further DNA sequences coding for the same CDR3. The chain couples TRBV19 to TRBJ1-2; 7 bases match TRBD1. The CDR3 has 15 residues. The germline V gene encodes CDR1 LNHDA and CDR2 SQIVND (reference sequence). V was clipped by 5 bases and J by 3 bases; unmatched bases: 9. CDR3: CASSRSSTGDYGYTF. The CDR3 DNA sequence: TGTGCCAGTAGTCGATCCTCTACAGGGGACTATGGCTACACCTTC. Together with reference TRBV19 and TRBJ1-2, the CDR3 gives the full variable domain: DGGITQSPKYLFRKEGQNVTLSCEQNLNHDAMYWYRQDPGQGLRLIYYSQIVNDFQKGDIAEGYSVSREKKESFPLTVTSAQKNPTAFYLCASSRSSTGDYGYTFGSGTRLTVV.

This chain uses TRBV7-9 with TRBJ1-1; D is uncertain. Per germline, CDR1 SEHNR and CDR2 FQNEAQ (reference sequence). Trimming removed 2 bases at V and 5 bases at J, with 3 bases between. The CDR3 length is 11 residues. CDR3 bases: TGTGCCAGCAGCTTAACTACTGAAGCTTTCTTT. It translates to CASSLTTEAFF.

J is TRBJ2-3 and V is TRBV7-2, with 10 bases matching TRBD2. V dropped 7 bases and J dropped 7; count of bases not matched to a gene: 8. The CDR3 is 14 residues long. Germline V gene data show CDR1 as SGHTA and CDR2 as FQGNSA. The CDR3: CASMGASGRYTQYF. DNA of the CDR3: TGTGCCAGCATGGGGGCTAGCGGGAGATATACGCAGTATTTT.

The chain combines TRBV28 with TRBJ1-1; tentative D call: TRBD1 (5 bases). The CDR3 consists of 15 residues. The V gene lost 2 bases and the J gene lost 10 bases, with 20 bases spanning the gap. Germline V gene sequence: CDR1 MDHEN, CDR2 SYDVKM. The CDR3 DNA reads TGTGCCAGCAGTTTAGTCCTTGGCAGGACACCTGGAGCTTTCTTT. Residues: CASSLVLGRTPGAFF.

The J gene is TRBJ1-5, the V gene TRBV6-1; 8 bases map to TRBD1. CDR1 and CDR2 (germline): MNHNS, SASEGT. The trim removed 4 bases at V and 4 bases at J, leaving 9 bases unmatched. The CDR3 loop spans 16 amino acids. CDR3 sequence (DNA): TGTGCCAGCAGTGCTTTGGGAAACAGGGGGAATCAGCCCCAGCATTTT. Its translation is CASSALGNRGNQPQHF.

The chain recombines TRBV12-3 or TRBV12-4 with TRBJ2-1; TRBD2 matches 7 bases. The CDR3 runs to 13 residues. Germline trimming cut 3 bases from V and 8 bases from J; bases unmatched to any gene: 4. The CDR3 region is CASSFGGLDEQFF. The CDR3 region has the DNA TGTGCCAGCAGTTTCGGGGGGTTGGATGAGCAGTTCTTC.

V is TRBV7-9 and J is TRBJ2-1; TRBD1 aligns across 9 bases. CDR3 length equals 16 residues. The germline CDR1 and CDR2 sequences are SEHNR and FQNEAQ (reference sequence). V lost 4 bases and J lost 7; bases outside the gene matches: 11. DNA for the CDR3: TGTGCCAGCAGCTCCTCACAGGGGGCGCCTTTAAATGAGCAGTTCTTC. Protein product: CASSSSQGAPLNEQFF.

The chain uses TRBV28 and TRBJ1-3; unclear D gene. Per germline, CDR1 MDHEN and CDR2 SYDVKM. The length of the CDR3 is 15 residues. V lost 5 bases and J lost 4, with 15 bases in between. For the CDR3, the DNA is TGTGCCAGCAGTCCCCGTAGTCAGGCAGGAAACACCATATATTTT. Its protein is CASSPRSQAGNTIYF.

The chain carries TRBV24-1 and TRBJ2-2, with TRBD2 as a possible D gene (6 bases). This CDR3 comprises 16 residues. The germline V gene has CDR1 KGHDR and CDR2 SFDVKD. V was clipped by 5 bases and J by 5 bases, with 17 bases between them. CDR3 sequence reads: CATSGLTSSGTGELFF. CDR3 DNA sequence: TGTGCCACCAGTGGTCTGACTAGTTCGGGAACCGGGGAGCTGTTTTTT.

V gene TRBV6-4 combines with J gene TRBJ2-1; 8 bases are a match to TRBD2. Germline CDR1 is MRHNA and CDR2 is SNTAGT. Trimming took 2 bases from V and 0 from J; bases not matched to a gene: 3. This CDR3 is built from 16 residues. This CDR3 reads CASSDELADSYNEQFF. Written as DNA, the CDR3 is TGTGCCAGCAGTGACGAACTAGCGGACTCCTACAATGAGCAGTTCTTC.

This chain connects TRBV29-1 to TRBJ2-1; the match to TRBD2 covers 10 bases. This CDR3 is 16 amino acids long. Trimming took 1 base from V and 8 from J; bases not matched to a gene: 11. Looked up from germline, CDR1 is SQVTM and CDR2 is ANQGSEA. CDR3 in DNA: TGCAGCGTTGAAGGTCTCAGCGGGAGGGCCAATTATGAGCAGTTCTTC. Encoded protein: CSVEGLSGRANYEQFF.

The chain joins TRBV18 to TRBJ1-2, with TRBD1 matching 10 bases. CDR3 length equals 15 residues. CDR1 is KGHSH and CDR2 is LQKENI in the germline V gene. The J segment lost 1 base and the V segment lost 3 bases, leaving 2 bases of the junction unmatched. CDR3 sequence: CASSPDRGNNYGYTF. The CDR3, as DNA: TGTGCCAGCTCACCGGACAGGGGGAATAACTATGGCTACACCTTC.

Written as DNA, the CDR3 is TGTGCCAGCAGTGAAGCGCCAGAAAGTGGCGGGGAGCTGTTTTTT. Translated: CASSEAPESGGELFF. The chain recombines TRBV2 with TRBJ2-2; D unresolved. The CDR3 covers 15 residues. V lost 0 bases and J 7 bases, leaving 12 bases between the germline ends. The germline V gene encodes CDR1 SNHLY and CDR2 FYNNEI.

The rearrangement uses TRBV12-3 or TRBV12-4 and TRBJ2-1, with D uncertain. This CDR3 has 13 amino acids. Trimming took 6 bases from V and 3 from J, leaving 9 bases between them. The CDR3 nucleotides are TGTGCCAGCAGCCGCCGGGTCTACAATGAGCAGTTCTTC. Protein product: CASSRRVYNEQFF.

V is TRBV19 and J is TRBJ2-1; 10 nucleotides match TRBD1. The V gene's germline CDR1 is LNHDA and CDR2 SQIVND (reference sequence). The CDR3 consists of 16 residues. V lost 6 bases, J lost 7 bases, and 12 bases stayed unmatched. Written as DNA, the CDR3 is TGTGCCAGTAGGGGCCGGGACAGGGGATCCTCGAATGAGCAGTTCTTC. Protein sequence: CASRGRDRGSSNEQFF.

The rearrangement links TRBV5-1 to TRBJ2-7; 12 bases fit TRBD2. Looked up from germline, CDR1 is SGHRS and CDR2 is YFSETQ. This CDR3 spans 17 amino acids. With 3 bases clipped from V and 7 bases from J, the junction kept 14 bases outside the gene matches. The CDR3 loop reads CASSSPSGRAFHVEQYF. As DNA, the CDR3 is TGCGCCAGCAGCTCCCCTAGCGGGAGGGCCTTTCACGTGGAGCAGTACTTC.